A selection of T cell receptor beta chains follows, all from one sample in a study of cytomegalovirus exposure and HLA in healthy donors. The data were produced by immunoSEQ multiplex PCR, yet TCRdb's version contains in-frame clones alone and is incomplete. The sample has some 150,000 clones; 60% to 80% are singletons. Sample: PBMCs. These receptors originate from a woman aged 50 to 60 in good health and CMV-seronegative. Both conserved end residues are trimmed from each CDR3. D genes are given only for firm matches.

j_call: TRBJ1-1
d_call: NA
v_call: TRBV7-9
cdr3_aa: ASSSPTVMNTEAF

j_call: TRBJ2-3
d_call: NA
v_call: TRBV4-2
cdr3_aa: ASSQVHVDTQY

j_call: TRBJ1-1
d_call: NA
v_call: TRBV11-3
cdr3_aa: ASSLGGQMNTEAF

j_call: TRBJ2-1
d_call: TRBD2
v_call: TRBV7-9
cdr3_aa: ASSLLPATSGRFNEQF

j_call: TRBJ2-5
d_call: TRBD2
v_call: TRBV4-2
cdr3_aa: ASSSIAGGYWETQY

j_call: TRBJ1-4
d_call: TRBD1
v_call: TRBV4-1
cdr3_aa: ASSQGSRGPEEKLF

j_call: TRBJ2-3
d_call: TRBD2
v_call: TRBV7-9
cdr3_aa: ASSLSSGADTQY

j_call: TRBJ1-1
d_call: TRBD1
v_call: TRBV7-9
cdr3_aa: ASSLDLTGNMNTEAF

j_call: TRBJ2-1
d_call: NA
v_call: TRBV28
cdr3_aa: ASTTGWDEQF

j_call: TRBJ1-2
d_call: TRBD1
v_call: TRBV23-1
cdr3_aa: ASTPGTASNYGYT

j_call: TRBJ1-1
d_call: NA
v_call: TRBV7-9
cdr3_aa: ASSGGGRAPEAF

j_call: TRBJ2-6
d_call: NA
v_call: TRBV28
cdr3_aa: ASSPGLDSSGANVLT

j_call: TRBJ2-7
d_call: TRBD1
v_call: TRBV7-2
cdr3_aa: ASSLARGRDEQY

j_call: TRBJ1-6
d_call: NA
v_call: TRBV6-5
cdr3_aa: ASTKGQFNSPLH

j_call: TRBJ1-1
d_call: TRBD1
v_call: TRBV19
cdr3_aa: ASSIVVGTGEDTEAF

j_call: TRBJ1-6
d_call: TRBD1
v_call: TRBV14
cdr3_aa: ASSQVVRTGPSVLDSPLH

j_call: TRBJ2-7
d_call: NA
v_call: TRBV5-1
cdr3_aa: ASSLAGYPAYEQY

j_call: TRBJ2-4
d_call: TRBD2
v_call: TRBV7-2
cdr3_aa: ASSSGLAGKNIQY

j_call: TRBJ2-3
d_call: NA
v_call: TRBV7-8
cdr3_aa: ASSFTELSTDTQY

j_call: TRBJ1-1
d_call: TRBD1
v_call: TRBV7-9
cdr3_aa: ASSIGTGQGANTEAF

j_call: TRBJ2-5
d_call: NA
v_call: TRBV7-8
cdr3_aa: ASSERLLRETQY

j_call: TRBJ2-3
d_call: TRBD1
v_call: TRBV19
cdr3_aa: ASSIPFRDRGTDTQY

j_call: TRBJ1-6
d_call: TRBD1
v_call: TRBV4-2
cdr3_aa: ASSPGGTPNSPLH

j_call: TRBJ2-5
d_call: TRBD2
v_call: TRBV2
cdr3_aa: ASSVGGIQETQY

j_call: TRBJ1-4
d_call: TRBD1
v_call: TRBV5-1
cdr3_aa: ASGPGTDHEKLF

j_call: TRBJ2-1
d_call: TRBD2
v_call: TRBV27
cdr3_aa: ASRSSGSSYNEQF

j_call: TRBJ1-1
d_call: TRBD1
v_call: TRBV29-1
cdr3_aa: SVETGGGTEAF

j_call: TRBJ1-4
d_call: NA
v_call: TRBV6-6
cdr3_aa: ASSYSIRGGEKLF

j_call: TRBJ2-3
d_call: TRBD1
v_call: TRBV15
cdr3_aa: ATSRDRGRGPDTQY